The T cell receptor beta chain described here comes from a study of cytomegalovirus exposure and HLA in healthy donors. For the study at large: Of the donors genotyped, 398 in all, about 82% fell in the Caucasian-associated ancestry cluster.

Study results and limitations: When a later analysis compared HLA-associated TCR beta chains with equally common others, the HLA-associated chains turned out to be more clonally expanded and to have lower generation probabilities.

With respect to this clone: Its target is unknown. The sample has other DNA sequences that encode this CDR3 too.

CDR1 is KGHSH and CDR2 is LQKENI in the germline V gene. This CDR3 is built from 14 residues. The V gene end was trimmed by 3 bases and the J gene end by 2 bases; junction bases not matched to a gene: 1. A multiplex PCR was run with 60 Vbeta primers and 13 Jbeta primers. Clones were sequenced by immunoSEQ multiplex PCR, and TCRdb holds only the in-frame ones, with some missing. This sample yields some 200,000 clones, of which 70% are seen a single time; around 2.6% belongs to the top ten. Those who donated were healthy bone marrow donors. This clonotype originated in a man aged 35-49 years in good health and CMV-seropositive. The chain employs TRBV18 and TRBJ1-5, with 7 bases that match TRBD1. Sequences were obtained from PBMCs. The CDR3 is CASSPGQGNQPQHF. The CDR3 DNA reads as TGTGCCAGCTCACCCGGACAGGGCAATCAGCCCCAGCATTTT.